Listed below are T cell receptor beta chains from one sample, sequenced in a study of T cell responses to AZD1222 COVID-19 vaccine. TCRdb's copy holds only in-frame clones and misses some; the assay was immunoSEQ multiplex PCR. Of 150,000 to 200,000 clones in the sample, roughly 91% were seen once. The sample was peripheral blood, taken 28 days after the second AZD1222 dose. These receptors all come from an adult who received the AZD1222 COVID-19 vaccine. Each CDR3 is given without its conserved first and last residue.

J gene	V gene	CDR3 protein
TRBJ2-3	TRBV10-3	ATLPLAGGADTQY
TRBJ2-7	TRBV6-1	ASTFGQGNYEQY
TRBJ2-5	TRBV10-3	AISESKGQETQY
TRBJ2-7	TRBV9	ASSVSGGSEQY
TRBJ2-1	TRBV9	ASGRTRLGSYNEQF
TRBJ1-1	TRBV5-1	ASSPGTAYTEAF
TRBJ2-7	TRBV6-5	ASFPPRTSGYEQY
TRBJ2-1	TRBV19	ASSIISGGPKKGEQF
TRBJ1-1	TRBV19	ASSSGAGGVGTEAF
TRBJ2-7	TRBV5-1	ASSLLPMGGHEQY
TRBJ1-5	TRBV2	ASSVDQPQH
TRBJ2-7	TRBV7-2	ASSLVQGVAYEQY
TRBJ2-3	TRBV13	ASSLGATGGRTDTQY
TRBJ2-3	TRBV14	ASSKGGLSTDTQY
TRBJ2-3	TRBV19	ATIAGETDTQY
TRBJ2-7	TRBV7-8	ASSPVGGDSYEQY
TRBJ2-3	TRBV30	AWSLDRRTQY
TRBJ2-7	TRBV5-1	ASKGTDYEQY
TRBJ2-1	TRBV24-1	ATSVNFGHVPGNEQF
TRBJ2-7	TRBV28	ASSYGGALGNEQY
TRBJ1-3	TRBV5-1	ASSPTGTGVHSGNTIY
TRBJ2-7	TRBV18	ASSRKTSGSFEQY
TRBJ2-5	TRBV9	ASSVGALAVAETQY
TRBJ1-3	TRBV4-1	ASSQVAGTGGSGNTIY
TRBJ2-3	TRBV5-1	ASSSLASSTDTQY
TRBJ2-5	TRBV7-9	ASGSVRKGGSEETQY
TRBJ1-2	TRBV19	ASSIGQGALGYT
TRBJ2-7	TRBV19	ASSILPGTGIYEQY
TRBJ1-3	TRBV28	ASTSGNTIY
TRBJ1-4	TRBV18	ASSPTLDEKLF
TRBJ2-2	TRBV6-6	ASTELATTGELF
TRBJ2-5	TRBV25-1	ASSDARGGETQY
TRBJ2-1	TRBV4-2	ASSLPPGLAGEYNEQF
TRBJ2-2	TRBV19	ASTRTDASTGELF
TRBJ2-2	TRBV24-1	ATGTSGRTNTGELF
TRBJ2-6	TRBV9	ASSVTGGALSGANVLT
TRBJ2-7	TRBV13	ASSPSRRTSGRGSYEQY
TRBJ2-2	TRBV19	ASSIGQGGRTGELF
TRBJ2-1	TRBV9	ASSGTGTSGYLEQF
TRBJ2-2	TRBV11-2	ASSKGAGGHGELF
TRBJ1-6	TRBV7-2	ASSLARLDGRSSYNSPLH
TRBJ1-2	TRBV5-4	ASTHGGGDYGYT